The 16 T cell receptor beta chains listed next were all sequenced from one sample in a study of CD8+CD57+ T cells in acquired aplastic anemia. The use of genomic DNA as template underpinned the TCR beta VDJ and CDR3 profiling. One entry per CDR3 protein results from TCRdb running MiXCR on the reads. Of about 160,000 distinct CDR3 sequences in the sample, approximately 44% were seen once. Sequenced sample: sorted CD4+, CD8+, or CD8+CD57+ T cells (not recorded which) from PBMCs. The receptors come from a human donor in good health.

This clonotype has a count of ten or more. The chain uses TRBV2 and TRBJ1-2; D is undetermined. V lost 6 bases and J lost 6, with 8 bases in between. The CDR3 is 11 residues long. The germline gives CDR1 SNHLY, CDR2 FYNNEI. CDR3 sequence reads: CASRRVDGYTF. The CDR3 nucleotides read TGTGCCAGCAGACGCGTTGATGGCTACACCTTC.

The DNA for the CDR3 is TGTGCCAGCAGCTTAAGTATAGCGGGAGGCGGAGACATTCAGTACTTC. Residues: CASSLSIAGGGDIQYF. J is TRBJ2-4 and V is TRBV11-1, with 10 bases fitting TRBD2. The V gene end was trimmed by 2 bases and the J gene end by 8 bases; junction bases not matched to a gene: 9. Germline V CDR1 and CDR2: SGHAT, FQDESV (reference sequence). There are 16 residues in the CDR3.

This clonotype showed up many times. This chain joins TRBV19 and TRBJ2-1; 8 bases agree with TRBD1. Germline values: CDR1 LNHDA, CDR2 SQIVND (reference sequence). With V trimmed by 3 bases and J by 4 bases, 5 bases remained unmatched. The CDR3 length is 15 residues. CDR3 region: CASSMGRGPYNEQFF. CDR3 nucleotides: TGTGCCAGTAGTATGGGCAGGGGGCCATACAATGAGCAGTTCTTC. Full variable domain (remainder filled in from reference TRBV19 and TRBJ2-1): DGGITQSPKYLFRKEGQNVTLSCEQNLNHDAMYWYRQDPGQGLRLIYYSQIVNDFQKGDIAEGYSVSREKKESFPLTVTSAQKNPTAFYLCASSMGRGPYNEQFFGPGTRLTVL.

This clonotype came up a few times. This chain connects TRBV10-3 to TRBJ1-6; unclear D gene. CDR1 ENHRY and CDR2 SYGVKD come from the germline V gene. V lost 6 bases and J 6 bases, leaving 12 bases between the germline ends. The CDR3 totals 14 residues. CDR3 DNA: TGTGCCATCAGGACCCTCGGACCTAATTCACCCCTCCACTTT. As protein: CAIRTLGPNSPLHF.

The table lists this clonotype with many counts. The chain recombines TRBV7-3 with TRBJ2-1; 13 positions agree with TRBD2. V shed 4 bases and J 2 bases; nucleotides not matched to a gene: 2. Germline V gene lookup returns CDR1 SGHTA and CDR2 FQGTGA. The CDR3 runs 16 residues. CDR3 sequence (DNA): TGTGCCAGCAGCTCAGGACTAGCGGGGGCCTACAATGAGCAGTTCTTC. Translation: CASSSGLAGAYNEQFF.

J is TRBJ1-5 and V is TRBV7-8; D uncertain. CDR1 is SGHVS and CDR2 is FQNEAQ in the germline V gene. The CDR3 loop spans 13 amino acids. V was shortened by 5 bases and J by 6 bases, with 11 bases between the two germline ends. The CDR3 region has the DNA TGTGCCAGCAGCCAAAAAAAATTTCAGCCCCAGCATTTT. As protein: CASSQKKFQPQHF.

A note on this clonotype: A much larger clone differs from this one at a single base, so this may be a read error. This chain joins TRBV5-4 and TRBJ2-7, with D possibly TRBD2 on 6 matching bases. The CDR3 covers 15 residues. Trimming took 4 bases from V and 4 from J, leaving 18 bases between them. Germline V gene sequence: CDR1 SGHNT, CDR2 YYREEE (reference sequence). CDR3 amino acids: CASSPGSGWAYEQYF. CDR3 DNA sequence: TGTGCCAGCAGCCCCGGAAGCGGGTGGGCGTACGAGCAGTACTTC.

With regard to this clonotype: This may come from a read error, since a much larger clone is one base off. This rearrangement joins TRBV5-8 to TRBJ2-1; D is uncertain. The CDR3 sequence is 13 residues long. Germline assignment: CDR1 SGHTS and CDR2 YDEGEE. CDR3 DNA sequence: TGTGCCGGCAGCTTGCGGTTGGCTAATGAGCAGTTCTTC. Protein sequence: CAGSLRLANEQFF.

The V gene is TRBV20-1, the J gene TRBJ2-5, with a tentative D call TRBD1 (5 bases). Germline V CDR1 and CDR2: DFQATT, SNEGSKA (reference sequence). The CDR3 spans 13 residues. The CDR3 loop reads CSALTADQETQYF. CDR3 in DNA: TGCAGCGCGTTGACAGCAGACCAAGAGACCCAGTACTTC.

This clonotype was detected many times. The chain has TRBV6-5 and TRBJ2-3; D gene uncertain. The V end lost 5 bases, the J end lost 6 bases, and 9 bases lay between the germline ends. The CDR3 is made up of 12 amino acids. CDR1 and CDR2 from the germline V gene are MNHEY and SVGAGI. DNA of the CDR3: TGTGCCAGCAGTCCCACGCTGGATACGCAGTATTTT. As protein: CASSPTLDTQYF.

The chain carries TRBV25-1 and TRBJ2-7; TRBD2 aligns across 11 bases. V gave up 6 bases and J gave up 5 bases; unmatched junction bases: 0. The CDR3 has 12 amino acids. The V gene's germline CDR1 is MGHDK and CDR2 SYGVNS. This chain's CDR3 is CASRLAGDEQYF. The CDR3 DNA follows: TGTGCCAGCAGACTAGCGGGAGACGAGCAGTACTTC.

The chain recombines TRBV20-1 with TRBJ1-5; a weak D match, TRBD1 (6 bases). Germline V gives CDR1 DFQATT, CDR2 SNEGSKA (reference sequence). V was pared by 1 base and J by 0 bases, with 7 bases between. The CDR3 is 14 residues long. As DNA, the CDR3 is TGCAGTGCTAGAGCAGGGGATAGCAATCAGCCCCAGCATTTT. Its protein product is CSARAGDSNQPQHF.

V is TRBV24-1 and J is TRBJ2-7; TRBD1 aligns across 10 bases. The CDR3 is 14 amino acids. Trimming cost V 5 bases and J 6 bases; bases outside gene matches: 6. Germline V CDR1 and CDR2: KGHDR, SFDVKD. In DNA form, the CDR3 reads TGTGCCACCAGTGCCCCGGGACAGGGGAGCGAGCAGTACTTC. Translating it yields CATSAPGQGSEQYF.

This clonotype was detected a few times. The chain employs TRBV20-1 and TRBJ2-7, with 8 bases lining up with TRBD1. V lost 5 bases and J lost 9; bases outside the gene matches: 6. The CDR3 sequence is 11 residues long. Germline assignment: CDR1 DFQATT and CDR2 SNEGSKA (reference sequence). CDR3 in DNA: TGCAGTGCTGGCTCCGGGACAGGGCAGTACTTC. Translated: CSAGSGTGQYF.

This rearrangement joins TRBV7-8 to TRBJ2-7, with a possible D match to TRBD2 (6 bases). Germline V gene sequence: CDR1 SGHVS, CDR2 FQNEAQ. The ends were cut back, 4 bases at V and 7 bases at J, with 14 bases in the middle. CDR3 length: 13 amino acids. CDR3 DNA: TGTGCCAGCAGCTCCCCGGGGGTGGGGGAGCAGTACTTC. This gives the protein CASSSPGVGEQYF.

This chain links TRBV9 with TRBJ2-5; D uncertain. The J call may not be correct, given that the DNA end is closer to TRBJ2-7. Per the germline V gene, CDR1 is SGDLS and CDR2 is YYNGEE. The CDR3 is 14 amino acids. Written as DNA, the CDR3 is TGTGCCAGCAGCGTAGACCCTAGAAATAGCGAGCAGTACTTC. Translation: CASSVDPRNSEQYF.